This is a list of T cell receptor beta chains from one sample in a study of blood T cell repertoires in COVID-19. Only in-frame clones appear in the TCRdb table, and some are missing; sequencing was by immunoSEQ multiplex PCR. The sample holds around 150,000 clones, 84% seen once. Source material: peripheral blood. The origin of the receptors is a human donor in a cohort sampled during active COVID-19. Each CDR3 is given without its conserved first and last residue. The D gene is left open where the match is weak. Clone size appears in some rows only: once, few, many, or a class for an expanded clone.

D gene: TRBD2
J gene: TRBJ2-1
CDR3 length: 13
V gene: TRBV5-1
clone size: .
CDR3 protein: ASSGSGGAHNEQF

D gene: TRBD2
J gene: TRBJ2-2
CDR3 length: 13
V gene: TRBV9
clone size: .
CDR3 protein: ASSPRGTNTGELF

D gene: .
J gene: TRBJ2-3
CDR3 length: 16
V gene: TRBV2
clone size: .
CDR3 protein: ASSGPSTLRGSTDTQY

D gene: .
J gene: TRBJ2-5
CDR3 length: 11
V gene: TRBV7-9
clone size: .
CDR3 protein: ASSLVSLETQY

D gene: .
J gene: TRBJ2-7
CDR3 length: 11
V gene: TRBV28
clone size: .
CDR3 protein: ASRPRGLGEQY

D gene: .
J gene: TRBJ2-2
CDR3 length: 15
V gene: TRBV19
clone size: .
CDR3 protein: ASSIDIWEGGTGELF

D gene: .
J gene: TRBJ2-5
CDR3 length: 13
V gene: TRBV19
clone size: .
CDR3 protein: ASSMAWVQGETQY

D gene: TRBD1
J gene: TRBJ1-1
CDR3 length: 12
V gene: TRBV28
clone size: few
CDR3 protein: ATSTGAMNTEAF

D gene: TRBD2
J gene: TRBJ2-1
CDR3 length: 14
V gene: TRBV3-1/TRBV3-2
clone size: .
CDR3 protein: ASSQAGTSGGGRRV

D gene: .
J gene: TRBJ1-1
CDR3 length: 11
V gene: TRBV28
clone size: few
CDR3 protein: ASIQTPNTEAF

D gene: TRBD1
J gene: TRBJ2-5
CDR3 length: 13
V gene: TRBV2
clone size: .
CDR3 protein: ASSLKTGDVGTQY

D gene: .
J gene: TRBJ1-1
CDR3 length: 11
V gene: TRBV7-2
clone size: .
CDR3 protein: ASSLEGDTEAF

D gene: .
J gene: TRBJ2-7
CDR3 length: 11
V gene: TRBV6-2/TRBV6-3
clone size: .
CDR3 protein: ASSLAGIYEQY

D gene: TRBD2
J gene: TRBJ2-1
CDR3 length: 13
V gene: TRBV7-2
clone size: .
CDR3 protein: ASSSGGAVYNEQF

D gene: TRBD1
J gene: TRBJ1-4
CDR3 length: 12
V gene: TRBV4-3
clone size: .
CDR3 protein: ASSLGQTNEKLF

D gene: TRBD1
J gene: TRBJ2-7
CDR3 length: 17
V gene: TRBV18
clone size: many
CDR3 protein: ASSPGWGTTGAGKNEQY

D gene: TRBD2
J gene: TRBJ2-1
CDR3 length: 13
V gene: TRBV7-9
clone size: .
CDR3 protein: ASSLGGPGGTEQF

D gene: TRBD1
J gene: TRBJ2-5
CDR3 length: 13
V gene: TRBV7-3
clone size: few
CDR3 protein: ASSLGGQRQETQY

D gene: .
J gene: TRBJ2-7
CDR3 length: 11
V gene: TRBV30
clone size: .
CDR3 protein: ASTDRSSYEQY

D gene: TRBD1
J gene: TRBJ2-1
CDR3 length: 13
V gene: TRBV27
clone size: .
CDR3 protein: ASTPSGTGLNEQF

D gene: TRBD2
J gene: TRBJ2-7
CDR3 length: 13
V gene: TRBV4-3
clone size: .
CDR3 protein: ASSLRAGGGYEQY

D gene: .
J gene: TRBJ1-4
CDR3 length: 13
V gene: TRBV5-5
clone size: .
CDR3 protein: ASSMSGGGGEKLF

D gene: .
J gene: TRBJ1-5
CDR3 length: 12
V gene: TRBV19
clone size: .
CDR3 protein: ASSIWAGNQPQH

D gene: .
J gene: TRBJ1-2
CDR3 length: 14
V gene: TRBV4-1
clone size: .
CDR3 protein: ASSQDFQGRPYGYT

D gene: TRBD2
J gene: TRBJ2-1
CDR3 length: 11
V gene: TRBV11-1
clone size: once
CDR3 protein: ASSAQTSGAKF

D gene: .
J gene: TRBJ2-7
CDR3 length: 12
V gene: TRBV28
clone size: .
CDR3 protein: ASRMTVTPYEQY

D gene: TRBD1
J gene: TRBJ2-2
CDR3 length: 14
V gene: TRBV7-3
clone size: .
CDR3 protein: ASSYRTGGAPGELF

D gene: .
J gene: TRBJ2-3
CDR3 length: 13
V gene: TRBV6-4
clone size: many
CDR3 protein: ASSLNAGRGYTQY

D gene: .
J gene: TRBJ1-2
CDR3 length: 13
V gene: TRBV3-1/TRBV3-2
clone size: .
CDR3 protein: ASSQAAVSNYGYT

D gene: .
J gene: TRBJ2-6
CDR3 length: 16
V gene: TRBV4-1
clone size: once
CDR3 protein: ASSQVLGLGSGANVLT

D gene: .
J gene: TRBJ2-7
CDR3 length: 11
V gene: TRBV7-9
clone size: .
CDR3 protein: ASSLGEGGEQY

D gene: .
J gene: TRBJ1-2
CDR3 length: 12
V gene: TRBV4-3
clone size: .
CDR3 protein: ASSQNVRVNGYT

D gene: TRBD2
J gene: TRBJ2-3
CDR3 length: 15
V gene: TRBV6-2/TRBV6-3
clone size: .
CDR3 protein: ASSYPTSGGTSRTQY

D gene: .
J gene: TRBJ1-6
CDR3 length: 12
V gene: TRBV5-1
clone size: .
CDR3 protein: ASSLSGDNSPLH

D gene: .
J gene: TRBJ2-2
CDR3 length: 12
V gene: TRBV30
clone size: .
CDR3 protein: AWSRGSNTGELF

D gene: TRBD2
J gene: TRBJ2-7
CDR3 length: 13
V gene: TRBV18
clone size: .
CDR3 protein: ASSRLAGGLDEQY

D gene: .
J gene: TRBJ2-2
CDR3 length: 11
V gene: TRBV3-1/TRBV3-2
clone size: .
CDR3 protein: ASNAGCTGELF

D gene: TRBD2
J gene: TRBJ2-3
CDR3 length: 12
V gene: TRBV4-3
clone size: once
CDR3 protein: ASSQDWEGGTQY

D gene: .
J gene: TRBJ1-2
CDR3 length: 13
V gene: TRBV7-9
clone size: .
CDR3 protein: ASSLSTTFNYGYT

D gene: .
J gene: TRBJ2-3
CDR3 length: 15
V gene: TRBV4-1
clone size: .
CDR3 protein: ASSQDSGVLVIDTQY

D gene: TRBD1
J gene: TRBJ2-1
CDR3 length: 13
V gene: TRBV5-1
clone size: .
CDR3 protein: ASSFRQGSYNEQF

D gene: TRBD2
J gene: TRBJ2-5
CDR3 length: 12
V gene: TRBV5-6
clone size: .
CDR3 protein: ASSYSGGGETQY

D gene: TRBD1
J gene: TRBJ1-5
CDR3 length: 15
V gene: TRBV7-8
clone size: few
CDR3 protein: ASSLSPGTGGNQPQH

D gene: TRBD1
J gene: TRBJ1-1
CDR3 length: 14
V gene: TRBV27
clone size: .
CDR3 protein: ASSLITGAQNTEAF

D gene: .
J gene: TRBJ2-7
CDR3 length: 13
V gene: TRBV12-2
clone size: .
CDR3 protein: ASRPTLMAHYEQY

D gene: TRBD1
J gene: TRBJ2-3
CDR3 length: 14
V gene: TRBV6-2/TRBV6-3
clone size: few
CDR3 protein: ASSYETGGYTDTQY

D gene: .
J gene: TRBJ2-2
CDR3 length: 11
V gene: TRBV6-5
clone size: .
CDR3 protein: ASRLGPSGELF

D gene: TRBD1
J gene: TRBJ2-3
CDR3 length: 13
V gene: TRBV7-3
clone size: once
CDR3 protein: ASSIDRGRLDTQY

D gene: TRBD1
J gene: TRBJ2-2
CDR3 length: 10
V gene: TRBV29-1
clone size: .
CDR3 protein: SGDRGTGELF

D gene: .
J gene: TRBJ1-5
CDR3 length: 12
V gene: TRBV15
clone size: .
CDR3 protein: ATSAPGWDQPQH

D gene: TRBD1
J gene: TRBJ2-7
CDR3 length: 14
V gene: TRBV10-1
clone size: .
CDR3 protein: ASSPGTGTARNEQY

D gene: TRBD1
J gene: TRBJ2-5
CDR3 length: 13
V gene: TRBV7-8
clone size: .
CDR3 protein: ASSKTGSGQETQY

D gene: TRBD1
J gene: TRBJ2-5
CDR3 length: 12
V gene: TRBV5-4
clone size: .
CDR3 protein: ASSQGQGEETQY

D gene: .
J gene: TRBJ1-1
CDR3 length: 12
V gene: TRBV6-5
clone size: .
CDR3 protein: ASRPLRRDTEAF

D gene: TRBD2
J gene: TRBJ2-5
CDR3 length: 11
V gene: TRBV20-1
clone size: .
CDR3 protein: SASRLAGGAQY

D gene: TRBD1
J gene: TRBJ1-2
CDR3 length: 13
V gene: TRBV9
clone size: .
CDR3 protein: ASSATGGVPDGYT

D gene: .
J gene: TRBJ1-3
CDR3 length: 12
V gene: TRBV7-2
clone size: .
CDR3 protein: ASSWTDSGNTIY

D gene: .
J gene: TRBJ1-4
CDR3 length: 12
V gene: TRBV5-6
clone size: .
CDR3 protein: ASSFDGLNEKLF